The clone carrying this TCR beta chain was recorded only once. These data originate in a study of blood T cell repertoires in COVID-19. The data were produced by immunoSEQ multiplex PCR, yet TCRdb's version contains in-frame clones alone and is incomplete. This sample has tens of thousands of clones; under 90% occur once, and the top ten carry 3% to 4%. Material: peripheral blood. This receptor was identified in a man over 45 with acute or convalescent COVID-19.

The CDR3 reads CASSVNAGQPQHF. Here the CDR3 DNA reads TGCGCCAGCAGTGTGAATGCCGGGCAGCCCCAGCATTTT. The J gene is TRBJ1-5, the V gene TRBV5-1; no firm D call. V lost 5 bases and J lost 7, with 13 bases in between. The V gene's germline CDR1 is SGHRS and CDR2 YFSETQ. CDR3 length equals 13 residues. Filled out from reference TRBV5-1 and TRBJ1-5, the complete variable domain reads KAGVTQTPRYLIKTRGQQVTLSCSPISGHRSVSWYQQTPGQGLQFLFEYFSETQRNKGNFPGRFSGRQFSNSRSEMNVSTLELGDSALYLCASSVNAGQPQHFGDGTRLSIL.